Listed below are T cell receptor beta chains from one sample, sequenced in a study of vaccination and CD4 T cells after COVID-19. No antigen has been assigned to these receptors. TCRdb independently ran MiXCR on the PCR reads; one entry per CDR3 protein. There are roughly 15,000 distinct CDR3 sequences in the sample; less than 55% occur only once, and around 7.9% lies in the top ten. The sequenced sample was CD4+ T cells from blood, cultured in vitro. All receptors derive from a human donor who had recovered from COVID-19. The CDR3 runs from the conserved cysteine through the conserved F or W. The D gene is left open where the match is weak. Size tells how often a clone was seen (once, few, many) or the class of an expanded clone, and some rows leave it out.

v_gene: TRBV28
j_gene: TRBJ1-1
d_gene: .
abundance: .
CDR3nt: TGTGCCATCCAGGGGAACACTGAAGCTTTCTTT
CDR3aa: CAIQGNTEAFF

v_gene: TRBV20-1
j_gene: TRBJ2-1
d_gene: .
abundance: .
CDR3nt: TGCAGTGCTAGTGACTACCCGGGAGTCAATGAGCAGTTCTTC
CDR3aa: CSASDYPGVNEQFF

v_gene: TRBV7-2
j_gene: TRBJ2-3
d_gene: .
abundance: .
CDR3nt: TGTGCCAGCAGCTACCTAAGCACAGATACGCAGTATTTT
CDR3aa: CASSYLSTDTQYF

v_gene: TRBV24-1
j_gene: TRBJ2-5
d_gene: TRBD1
abundance: .
CDR3nt: TGTGCCACCAGTGTTGGGGGCGCAGGGGGCAGTGAGACCCAGTACTTC
CDR3aa: CATSVGGAGGSETQYF

v_gene: TRBV5-1
j_gene: TRBJ1-1
d_gene: .
abundance: .
CDR3nt: TGCGCCAGCAGACAAAGTCGGACCGCGGGGACTGAAGCTTTCTTT
CDR3aa: CASRQSRTAGTEAFF

v_gene: TRBV19
j_gene: TRBJ1-5
d_gene: .
abundance: few
CDR3nt: TGTGCCAGTAGTAAACAGGGTACTACTGGCAATCAGCCCCAGCATTTT
CDR3aa: CASSKQGTTGNQPQHF

v_gene: TRBV7-8
j_gene: TRBJ2-4
d_gene: .
abundance: .
CDR3nt: TGTGCCAGCAGCTTTTCTATGGGGAGAGAGGCCAAAAACATTCAGTACTTC
CDR3aa: CASSFSMGREAKNIQYF

v_gene: TRBV20-1
j_gene: TRBJ1-2
d_gene: .
abundance: .
CDR3nt: TGCAGTGCCGCAACCTTGGGGCACTATGGCTACACCTTC
CDR3aa: CSAATLGHYGYTF

v_gene: TRBV20-1
j_gene: TRBJ2-7
d_gene: TRBD2
abundance: few
CDR3nt: TGCAGTGCGCACGCTCTAGCGGGAGGAGGATACGAGCAGTACTTC
CDR3aa: CSAHALAGGGYEQYF

v_gene: TRBV9
j_gene: TRBJ2-5
d_gene: .
abundance: .
CDR3nt: TGTGCCAGCAGCGTAGGTTTCAGCCAAGAGACCCAGTACTTC
CDR3aa: CASSVGFSQETQYF

v_gene: TRBV11-1
j_gene: TRBJ1-4
d_gene: TRBD1
abundance: .
CDR3nt: TGTGCCAGCAGCACCTCACAGGGGCCGGGGGAAAAACTGTTTTTT
CDR3aa: CASSTSQGPGEKLFF

v_gene: TRBV5-1
j_gene: TRBJ2-7
d_gene: .
abundance: .
CDR3nt: TGCGCCAGCAGCTTCGACCGAAGACAGTACGAGCAGTACTTC
CDR3aa: CASSFDRRQYEQYF

v_gene: TRBV28
j_gene: TRBJ1-2
d_gene: .
abundance: .
CDR3nt: TGTGCCAGCGGCGGGATCTATGGCTACACCTTC
CDR3aa: CASGGIYGYTF